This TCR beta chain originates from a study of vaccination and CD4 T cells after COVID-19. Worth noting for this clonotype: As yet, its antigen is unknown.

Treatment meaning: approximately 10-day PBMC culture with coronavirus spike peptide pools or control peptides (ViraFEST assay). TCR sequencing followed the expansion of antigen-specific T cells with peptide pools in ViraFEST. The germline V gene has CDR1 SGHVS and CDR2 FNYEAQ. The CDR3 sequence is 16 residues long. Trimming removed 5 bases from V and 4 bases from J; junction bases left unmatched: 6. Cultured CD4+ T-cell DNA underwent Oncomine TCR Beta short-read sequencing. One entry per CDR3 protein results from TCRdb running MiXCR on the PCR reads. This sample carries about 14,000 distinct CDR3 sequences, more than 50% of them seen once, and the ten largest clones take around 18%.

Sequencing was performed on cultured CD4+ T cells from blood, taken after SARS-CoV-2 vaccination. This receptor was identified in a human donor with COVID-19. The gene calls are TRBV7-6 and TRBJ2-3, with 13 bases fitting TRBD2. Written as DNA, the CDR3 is TGTGCCAGCAGCCCCGGACTAGCGGGGGTCGCAGATACGCAGTATTTT. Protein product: CASSPGLAGVADTQYF.